This record looks at one T cell receptor (beta chain) sequence and its context. Its antigen is undetermined. The CDR3 has 16 amino acids. Germline CDR1 and CDR2: LGHNA and YSLEER. TRB cDNA libraries were made by UMI-labeled 5' RACE. After re-calling the 5' RACE reads, TCRdb lists one entry per CDR3 protein, DNA absent. Its clone listing holds about 51,000 distinct CDR3 sequences. The CD45RO-CCR7+CD27+CD95- phenotype denoted naive CD8+ T cells. This specimen comes from a study of CXCR3-negative and CXCR3-positive naive CD8 T cells. Broader study findings: CXCR3 levels fell partly with cryopreservation; most assays relied on fresh PBMCs. Similarly elevated diversity marked both naive subsets, with memory CD8+ cells showing far lower diversity. Similar TRBV-TRBJ usage characterized naive CXCR3-negative and CXCR3-positive cells; memory cells differed. The study found more hydrophobic TRB CDR3s in CXCR3-positive naive cells than in CXCR3-negative naive cells.

The sequenced sample was naive CXCR3+ CD8+ T cells from blood. Subset indicated: CD45RO-CCR7+CD27+CD95- naive CD8+ T cells expressing CXCR3 (TNR3+). The V call is TRBV4-3, the J call TRBJ2-7. This clonotype originated in a human donor in good health. Some clones in this sample may be carry-over from other donors' samples. CDR3: CTSSQEIGGNSYEQYF.